These 4 T cell receptor beta chains originate from one sample sequenced in a study of spatial heterogeneity in lung cancer. Study outcomes and limitations: The study found that expanded intratumoral alpha and beta TCR counts tracked tumor mutation counts.

TCRdb ran MiXCR on the 5' RACE reads and lists one entry per CDR3 protein. The repertoire has 2,500 to 3,000 distinct CDR3 sequences, about 1.4% of them found once; the top ten carry 8% to 11%. Stated time point: sample taken at primary tumor resection. No antigen is known for these receptors. The source material was lung tumor tissue, sampled at surgery. These receptors were taken from a male donor with early-stage non-small cell lung cancer.

Sample share makes this clonotype medium-sized. The chain recombines TRBV10-2 with TRBJ2-7, with D tentatively TRBD1 (5 bases). The CDR3 length is 13 residues. Trimming removed 2 bases from V and 8 bases from J, with 13 bases in between. Germline V CDR1 and CDR2: WSHSY, SAAADI. The CDR3 DNA reads as TGCGCCAGCAGTGAGCAGGGTAAGAGTCAGCAGTACGTC. Amino acid sequence: CASSEQGKSQQYV.

This clonotype was counted many times. This chain joins TRBV6-1 and TRBJ2-7; D remains unclear. Germline V lookup: CDR1 MNHNS, CDR2 SASEGT. The V and J ends lost 3 bases and 0 bases respectively, with 9 bases between them. The CDR3 consists of 14 residues. CDR3 protein: CASSDRGTSYEQYV. CDR3 nucleotide sequence: TGTGCCAGCAGTGACCGAGGAACCTCCTACGAGCAGTACGTC.

In its sample, this clonotype ranks as medium-sized. The genes are TRBV2 and TRBJ2-5; D possibly matches TRBD1 or TRBD2 (5 bases each). The CDR3 is 15 amino acids. The germline gives CDR1 SNHLY, CDR2 FYNNEI. V lost 4 bases, J lost 5 bases, and 17 bases lay in between. CDR3 region: CASSAGTHWGETQYF. CDR3 in DNA: TGTGCCAGCAGTGCCGGGACGCATTGGGGTGAGACCCAGTACTTC.

By sample share, this clonotype is medium-sized. The chain uses TRBV6-2 or TRBV6-3 and TRBJ1-1, with D hard to call. CDR1 is MNHEY and CDR2 is SVGEGT in the germline V gene. Trimming stripped 0 bases from V and 7 bases from J, with 9 bases between. The CDR3 runs to 13 residues. The CDR3 coding sequence is TGTGCCAGCAGTTACTCGACGCCAGTTGAAGCTTTCTTT. This encodes CASSYSTPVEAFF.